Listed here are 21 T cell receptor beta chains from one sample, sequenced in a study of graft-versus-host responses after intestinal transplantation. These receptors lack a known antigen. The assay was immunoSEQ multiplex PCR, and TCRdb's table has in-frame clones only and misses some. The table includes approximately 33,000 clones, roughly four fifths detected once. Here the sequenced sample was unstimulated CD8+ T cells sorted from spleen or lymph node cells, taken before intestinal transplant. The receptors were sampled from a human donor who received an intestinal transplant.

DNA for the CDR3: TGTGCCAGCAGCTGTCTACTCTATAATTCACCCCTCCACTTT. It encodes CASSCLLYNSPLHF. The gene calls are TRBV12-1 and TRBJ1-6. TRBV12-1 is classified as a pseudogene. The CDR3 has 14 amino acids.

This clone is labeled as medium-sized. V is TRBV11-2 and J is TRBJ2-7, with 9 bases fitting TRBD2. Trimming removed 0 bases from V and 9 bases from J; junction bases left unmatched: 6. The CDR3 length is 14 residues. Germline-derived CDR1 and CDR2 are SGHAT and FQNNGV. CDR3 DNA: TGTGCCAGCAGCTTAGATATCGGGACTAGCAGGCAGTACTTC. Amino acid sequence: CASSLDIGTSRQYF.

The chain carries TRBV7-9 and TRBJ2-7; D is unresolved. With 5 bases removed from V and 6 bases from J, the gap between germline ends came to 14 bases. Germline-derived CDR1 and CDR2 are SEHNR and FQNEAQ (reference sequence). This CDR3 is 13 amino acids long. The CDR3 region is CASSPSLSGEQYF. CDR3 bases: TGTGCCAGCAGCCCGTCCCTGAGTGGCGAGCAGTACTTC.

The chain recombines TRBV6-1 with TRBJ2-1; D perhaps matches TRBD2 (7 bases). Trimming left V 2 bases short and J 3 bases short, with 14 bases between. The CDR3 has 16 residues. CDR1 and CDR2 (germline): MNHNS, SASEGT. In DNA form, the CDR3 reads TGTGCCAGCAGTGAATGGGGGGGGGCGGTCTACAATGAGCAGTTCTTC. Its translation is CASSEWGGAVYNEQFF.

The chain joins TRBV5-1 to TRBJ2-1, with 8 bases matching TRBD1. V shed 1 base and J 7 bases; nucleotides not matched to a gene: 7. The CDR3 is 15 amino acids. CDR1 is SGHRS, CDR2 YFSETQ, per germline. CDR3 in DNA: TGCGCCAGCAGCTTGAGCCAGGGGGCGCAAAATGAGCAGTTCTTC. Protein product: CASSLSQGAQNEQFF.

CDR3 nucleotides: TGTGCCAGCATCGACAGGGTGGGTGCCGGGGAGCTGTTTTTT. It translates to CASIDRVGAGELFF. This chain links TRBV5-6 with TRBJ2-2; 7 bases line up with TRBD1. The CDR3 is made up of 14 amino acids. Germline assignment: CDR1 SGHDT and CDR2 YYEEEE. V shed 6 bases and J 6 bases; nucleotides not matched to a gene: 8.

The count of this clone is one. The chain combines TRBV10-2 with TRBJ2-3; TRBD2 matches at 8 bases. J lost 4 bases, V lost 5 bases, and 5 bases had no gene match. From germline, CDR1 is WSHSY and CDR2 SAAADI. CDR3 length equals 14 residues. The DNA of the CDR3 is TGCGCCAGCAGTAGCGGGAGAAAGCCAGATACGCAGTATTTT. It is translated as CASSSGRKPDTQYF.

The chain carries TRBV7-2 and TRBJ2-1; 12 nucleotides agree with TRBD1. After removal of 4 bases from V and 4 bases from J, the junction contained 2 bases not matched to a gene. The CDR3 runs to 15 residues. Germline assignment: CDR1 SGHTA and CDR2 FQGNSA. The DNA for the CDR3 is TGTGCCAGCAGCTCGGGACAGGGGGCTTACAATGAGCAGTTCTTC. It codes for CASSSGQGAYNEQFF.

Comments on this clone: Germline and junction disagree at one end, which may indicate a read error. The J gene is TRBJ1-6, the V gene TRBV6-1; D is uncertain. The CDR3 contains 13 residues. CDR1 is MNHNS and CDR2 is SASEGT in the germline V gene. CDR3 sequence (DNA): TGTGCCAGCAGTGAGCCCTATAGTTCACCCCTCCACTTT. Amino acids: CASSEPYSSPLHF.

The chain uses TRBV5-5 and TRBJ2-1; tentative D call: TRBD1 (6 bases). CDR3 length: 16 residues. CDR1 and CDR2 (germline): SGHKS, YYEKEE (reference sequence). With 0 bases removed from V and 6 bases from J, the gap between germline ends came to 16 bases. For the CDR3, the DNA is TGTGCCAGCAGCTTGGATTACAGGGAAAGGGTCAATGAGCAGTTCTTC. Translated: CASSLDYRERVNEQFF.

V gene TRBV5-1 combines with J gene TRBJ1-1; 9 nucleotides agree with TRBD1. V was pared by 1 base and J by 5 bases, with 6 bases of the junction left unmatched. CDR3 length: 15 residues. Germline values: CDR1 SGHRS, CDR2 YFSETQ. The CDR3 sequence: CASSLKWTGDTEAFF. The CDR3 DNA reads as TGCGCCAGCAGCTTGAAGTGGACAGGGGATACTGAAGCTTTCTTT.

V gene TRBV9 combines with J gene TRBJ2-2; D uncertain. The CDR3 loop spans 15 amino acids. Germline V CDR1 and CDR2: SGDLS, YYNGEE. The V end lost 3 bases, the J end lost 5 bases, and 14 bases lay between the germline ends. The CDR3 is CASSGRLPATGELFF. The CDR3 DNA is TGTGCCAGCAGCGGGAGACTGCCCGCGACCGGGGAGCTGTTTTTT.

The genes are TRBV4-3 and TRBJ1-5; D might be TRBD1 (5 bases). The CDR3 sequence is 16 residues long. Trimming stripped 3 bases from V and 5 bases from J, with 17 bases between. Per germline, CDR1 LGHNA and CDR2 YSLEER. DNA for the CDR3: TGCGCCAGCAGCCAGTCAGGGACTTCGTCAGATCAGCCCCAGCATTTT. As protein: CASSQSGTSSDQPQHF.

The gene calls are TRBV13 and TRBJ2-3; D is perhaps TRBD2 (6 bases). The CDR3 consists of 16 residues. Germline loops: CDR1 PRHDT, CDR2 FYEKMQ (reference sequence). V lost 4 bases and J 2 bases, leaving 16 bases between the germline ends. As DNA, the CDR3 is TGTGCCAGCAGCTCCTTAGCTTCGGGACTCACAGATACGCAGTATTTT. Translating it yields CASSSLASGLTDTQYF. The variable domain in full, completed from reference TRBV13 and TRBJ2-3, reads AAGVIQSPRHLIKEKRETATLKCYPIPRHDTVYWYQQGPGQDPQFLISFYEKMQSDKGSIPDRFSAQQFSDYHSELNMSSLELGDSALYFCASSSLASGLTDTQYFGPGTRLTVL.

The V call is TRBV7-9, the J call TRBJ2-1; TRBD2 is a possible D gene (6 bases). Trimming took 1 base from V and 7 from J, leaving 14 bases between them. The V gene's germline CDR1 is SEHNR and CDR2 FQNEAQ (reference sequence). This CDR3 has 15 residues. This CDR3 reads CASSLDLEGRNEQFF. Written as DNA, the CDR3 is TGTGCCAGCAGCTTAGATCTGGAGGGACGGAATGAGCAGTTCTTC.

V usage is TRBV19 and J usage is TRBJ2-3; possibly TRBD1 for D (5 bases). V was shortened by 1 base and J by 2 bases, with 10 bases between the two germline ends. The CDR3 length is 15 residues. Germline V gives CDR1 LNHDA, CDR2 SQIVND (reference sequence). The CDR3 reads CASSIASGPTDTQYF. The CDR3 nucleotides read TGTGCCAGTAGTATAGCGTCAGGGCCCACAGATACGCAGTATTTT.

This chain connects TRBV11-2 to TRBJ1-2; 8 bases align to TRBD1. The ends lost 3 bases at V and 8 bases at J; junction bases unmatched: 5. CDR1 and CDR2 (germline): SGHAT, FQNNGV. This CDR3 is 13 amino acids long. CDR3 nucleotides: TGTGCCAGCAGCTTCTGGACAGGGAACGGCTACACCTTC. Residues: CASSFWTGNGYTF.

Only one count was recorded for this clone. This chain connects TRBV27 to TRBJ2-2; the match to TRBD2 covers 11 bases. J gave up 4 bases and V 7 bases, and 2 bases lay outside the gene matches. CDR1 is MNHEY, CDR2 SMNVEV, per germline (reference sequence). The CDR3 has 14 residues. The CDR3 spells CASTLAGGTGELFF. The DNA for the CDR3 is TGTGCCAGCACCCTAGCGGGGGGCACCGGGGAGCTGTTTTTT.

A single count supports this clone. The chain links TRBV4-1 to TRBJ2-5; 12 nucleotides agree with TRBD2. This CDR3 has 15 amino acids. J lost 2 bases, V lost 5 bases, and 3 bases had no gene match. The germline CDR1 and CDR2 sequences are MGHRA and YSYEKL. CDR3 bases: TGCGCCAGCAGCACCGGACTAGCGGGGCAAGAGACCCAGTACTTC. It translates to CASSTGLAGQETQYF.

This rearrangement joins TRBV6-1 to TRBJ2-1, with D possibly TRBD2 on 6 matching bases. CDR3 length: 13 residues. CDR1 MNHNS and CDR2 SASEGT come from the germline V gene. Trimming removed 7 bases at V and 4 bases at J, with 11 bases between. The CDR3 loop reads CASIGRTYNEQFF. CDR3 DNA: TGTGCCAGCATAGGGAGGACGTACAATGAGCAGTTCTTC.

The chain recombines TRBV27 with TRBJ2-1; D ambiguous. V was trimmed by 3 bases and J by 6 bases, leaving 15 bases between them. The germline V gene has CDR1 MNHEY and CDR2 SMNVEV (reference sequence). This CDR3 region has 15 residues. DNA for the CDR3: TGTGCCAGCAGTTTTTTCGGTACCAGACTCAATGAGCAGTTCTTC. Translating it yields CASSFFGTRLNEQFF.